This T cell receptor beta chain was captured in a study of T cell changes during pregnancy in multiple sclerosis. Generated by immunoSEQ multiplex PCR, the TCRdb table keeps only in-frame clones and is missing some. There are about 59,000 clones in the sample; around 94% occur only once, and roughly 2.4% lies in the top ten. This CDR3 is built from 15 residues. Trimming at V came to 5 bases and at J to 5 bases, leaving 6 bases not matched to a gene. Per the germline V gene, CDR1 is SEHNR and CDR2 is FQNEAQ (reference sequence). This TCR came from a female donor with multiple sclerosis, enrolled in a pregnancy study. V and J are TRBV7-9 and TRBJ2-1; 10 positions agree with TRBD2. This sample comprised CD8+ T cells from peripheral blood mononuclear cells, obtained after pregnancy. CDR3 region: CASSPIGLADNEQFF. The DNA for the CDR3 is TGTGCCAGCAGCCCTATCGGACTAGCGGACAATGAGCAGTTCTTC.